These 8 T cell receptor beta chains were sequenced from one sample in a study of early T cells in non-severe SARS-CoV-2 infection. TCRdb re-called the 5' RACE reads with MiXCR, one entry per CDR3 protein. The table includes 60,000 to 85,000 distinct CDR3 sequences, about a sixth detected once. The source material was whole blood. The receptors here all came from an adult who was a healthcare worker with PCR-confirmed SARS-CoV-2 infection or an uninfected control (not recorded which).

V is TRBV10-3 and J is TRBJ1-1, with 8 bases aligning to TRBD1. The length of the CDR3 is 13 residues. Trimming at V came to 10 bases and at J to 5 bases, leaving 9 bases not matched to a gene. CDR1 is ENHRY, CDR2 SYGVKD, per germline. The CDR3 here is CATGQGRGTEAFF. The CDR3, as DNA: TGTGCCACCGGACAGGGAAGGGGAACTGAAGCTTTCTTT.

This clonotype was counted between two and nine times. The gene calls are TRBV2 and TRBJ2-3; 9 bases match TRBD2. The V segment lost 2 bases and the J segment 5 bases; nucleotides outside the gene matches: 8. Germline assignment: CDR1 SNHLY and CDR2 FYNNEI. This CDR3 spans 16 amino acids. The CDR3 nucleotides read TGTGCCAGCAGTGAAAGGGTAGCGGGGGCTGGAGATACGCAGTATTTT. Protein sequence: CASSERVAGAGDTQYF.

The CDR3, as DNA: TGTGCCAGCAGCCAAGATTTGGCCCTCTACGAGCAGTACTTC. The encoded protein is CASSQDLALYEQYF. The chain carries TRBV14 and TRBJ2-7; D is undetermined. The germline V gene has CDR1 SGHDN and CDR2 FVKESK. This CDR3 has 14 amino acids. Trimming took off 0 bases at V and 3 bases at J, with 9 bases between the two ends.

The chain combines TRBV11-1 with TRBJ2-2; TRBD2 matches at 9 bases. From germline, CDR1 is SGHAT and CDR2 FQDESV (reference sequence). V dropped 5 bases and J dropped 0; count of bases not matched to a gene: 4. The CDR3 consists of 16 residues. CDR3 sequence: CASSPRLAANTGELFF. The CDR3 DNA is TGTGCCAGCAGCCCGCGACTAGCGGCGAACACCGGGGAGCTGTTTTTT.

This clonotype was counted only a few times. V gene TRBV6-6 combines with J gene TRBJ2-7; D is undetermined. Germline V lookup: CDR1 MNHNY, CDR2 SVGAGI (reference sequence). With 0 bases removed from V and 3 bases from J, the gap between germline ends came to 6 bases. This CDR3 has 13 residues. This CDR3 reads CASSYSNDYEQYF. The CDR3 DNA is TGTGCCAGCAGTTACTCGAACGACTACGAGCAGTACTTC.

This clonotype occurred a few times. The chain couples TRBV30 to TRBJ2-1; D ambiguous. CDR1 is GTSNPN, CDR2 SVGIG, per germline (reference sequence). The CDR3 is made up of 15 amino acids. V was shortened by 0 bases and J by 4 bases, with 13 bases between the two germline ends. CDR3 sequence: CAWSVLGGAYNEQFF. The CDR3 bases are TGTGCCTGGAGTGTATTAGGCGGAGCGTACAATGAGCAGTTCTTC.

This clonotype was picked up a small number of times. The rearrangement joins TRBV28 to TRBJ2-5, with D unresolved. There are 14 residues in the CDR3. V was clipped by 2 bases and J by 2 bases, with 9 bases between them. The germline V gene encodes CDR1 MDHEN and CDR2 SYDVKM. Here the CDR3 reads CASSLDIQQETQYF. Here the CDR3 DNA reads TGTGCCAGCAGTTTAGACATCCAACAAGAGACCCAGTACTTC. Complete variable domain (other parts from reference TRBV28 and TRBJ2-5): DVKVTQSSRYLVKRTGEKVFLECVQDMDHENMFWYRQDPGLGLRLIYFSYDVKMKEKGDIPEGYSVSREKKERFSLILESASTNQTSMYLCASSLDIQQETQYFGPGTRLLVL.

On this clonotype: A read error may be the cause here, since a much bigger clone is one base away. CDR3 loop: CASSPRTSSYNEQFF. The CDR3 DNA follows: TGTGCCAGCAGCCCCAGGACCAGCTCCTACAATGAGCAGTTCTTC. This chain joins TRBV14 and TRBJ2-1; D remains ambiguous. Germline V gene data show CDR1 as SGHDN and CDR2 as FVKESK. The CDR3 length is 15 residues. V shed 4 bases and J shed 0 bases, with 10 bases lying between them. Looking up the rest from reference TRBV14 and TRBJ2-1 gives the full variable domain: EAGVTQFPSHSVIEKGQTVTLRCDPISGHDNLYWYRRVMGKEIKFLLHFVKESKQDESGMPNNRFLAERTGGTYSTLKVQPAELEDSGVYFCASSPRTSSYNEQFFGPGTRLTVL.